This T cell receptor beta chain was documented in a study of human T cells and chemical hapten exposure. From the RACE reads, TCRdb called clonotypes with MiXCR, one entry per CDR3 protein. The table has over 300,000 distinct CDR3 sequences, 5% to 6.5% seen once. The trim removed 7 bases at V and 4 bases at J, leaving 7 bases unmatched. Germline V gene lookup returns CDR1 ENHRY and CDR2 SYGVKD. The CDR3 runs 14 residues. This clonotype was observed many times. Time point of the sample: pre-sensitization, week 0. Treatment given: therapeutic diphenylcyclopropenone sensitization with weekly scalp DPC. Staff drew blood before applying each patch test.

The chain is built from TRBV10-3 and TRBJ1-1; 9 bases map to TRBD1. The material was whole blood, obtained in connection with sensitization to the hapten diphenylcyclopropenone (DPC). This clonotype originated in a woman aged 45-65 years with alopecia areata. Some clones in this sample may be carry-over from other donors' samples. The CDR3 loop reads CAIKIQGASTEAFF. CDR3 DNA sequence: TGTGCCATCAAGATACAGGGGGCGAGCACTGAAGCTTTCTTT.